The 13 T cell receptor beta chains below come from one sample, sequenced in a study of control samples from healthy donors and cancer patients. Some clones are missing from TCRdb's copy, which holds only in-frame ones; the method was immunoSEQ multiplex PCR. The profile shows more than 95,000 clones, around nine tenths of them singletons. What was sequenced was blood. The receptors derive from a woman aged 70 to 79 in good health.

The chain joins TRBV14 to TRBJ1-6, with TRBD1 identical over 7 bases. There are 14 residues in the CDR3. Germline V gene lookup returns CDR1 SGHDN and CDR2 FVKESK. V lost 6 bases to trimming and J lost 5 bases; unmatched junction nucleotides: 4. CDR3 region: CASRSTGDNSPLHF. In DNA, the CDR3 is TGTGCCAGCAGGAGCACAGGGGATAATTCACCCCTCCACTTT.

The chain employs TRBV25-1 and TRBJ1-2; D possibly corresponds to TRBD1 (5 bases). Germline lookup yields CDR1 MGHDK and CDR2 SYGVNS. This CDR3 region has 15 residues. Trimming removed 6 bases from V and 8 bases from J, with 22 bases in between. In DNA, the CDR3 is TGTGCCAGCAGCCCGACCCGGGGACGGCTCACGGGCTACACCTTC. Translated, it gives CASSPTRGRLTGYTF.

The chain is built from TRBV19 and TRBJ1-5, with 8 bases identical to TRBD1. Germline V gives CDR1 LNHDA, CDR2 SQIVND (reference sequence). Germline trimming cut 3 bases from V and 2 bases from J; bases unmatched to any gene: 3. CDR3 length equals 15 residues. The CDR3 is CASSMDRVGNQPQHF. The CDR3 bases are TGTGCCAGTAGTATGGACAGGGTAGGCAATCAGCCCCAGCATTTT. Full variable domain (missing parts from reference TRBV19 and TRBJ1-5): DGGITQSPKYLFRKEGQNVTLSCEQNLNHDAMYWYRQDPGQGLRLIYYSQIVNDFQKGDIAEGYSVSREKKESFPLTVTSAQKNPTAFYLCASSMDRVGNQPQHFGDGTRLSIL.

The CDR3 protein is CASSPRPSGGVPEQYF. DNA of the CDR3: TGTGCCAGCAGCCCCCGCCCTAGCGGGGGGGTACCCGAGCAGTACTTC. The chain carries TRBV7-8 and TRBJ2-7, with TRBD2 matching 12 bases. The CDR3 runs 16 residues. V dropped 5 bases and J dropped 6; count of bases not matched to a gene: 11. From germline, CDR1 is SGHVS and CDR2 FQNEAQ.

The chain combines TRBV12-3 or TRBV12-4 with TRBJ2-2, with D maybe TRBD2 (6 bases). Trimming took off 5 bases at V and 7 bases at J, with 8 bases between the two ends. The CDR3 totals 12 residues. This CDR3 reads CASSGTYGELFF. CDR3 DNA sequence: TGTGCCAGCAGTGGGACTTACGGGGAGCTGTTTTTT.

The rearrangement joins TRBV10-2 to TRBJ2-1; D unclear. V was trimmed by 7 bases and J by 5 bases, leaving 15 bases between them. CDR1 is WSHSY, CDR2 SAAADI, per germline. The CDR3 loop spans 14 amino acids. The CDR3 loop reads CASTSQNGHNEQFF. CDR3 nucleotide sequence: TGCGCCAGCACCTCCCAGAACGGCCACAATGAGCAGTTCTTC.

The V call is TRBV4-1, the J call TRBJ2-7; D perhaps matches TRBD1 (6 bases). The CDR3 has 14 residues. CDR1 MGHRA and CDR2 YSYEKL come from the germline V gene. V lost 3 bases to trimming and J lost 4 bases, with 13 bases between them. The DNA for the CDR3 is TGCGCCAGCAGCCACGCATTGACAGGTTACGAGCAGTACTTC. It translates to CASSHALTGYEQYF.

This clone appeared once. The chain has TRBV7-2 and TRBJ2-3; 8 bases map to TRBD2. Germline V CDR1 and CDR2: SGHTA, FQGNSA. The junction had 2 bases not matched to a gene; V was cut back by 5 bases and J by 4 bases. CDR3 length equals 13 residues. CDR3 sequence (DNA): TGTGCCAGCAGCGCGGGGGGATCAGATACGCAGTATTTT. The encoded protein is CASSAGGSDTQYF.

The chain is built from TRBV5-1 and TRBJ1-4; TRBD1 is a possible D gene (6 bases). The length of the CDR3 is 16 residues. V was clipped by 3 bases and J by 4 bases, with 16 bases between them. CDR1 SGHRS and CDR2 YFSETQ come from the germline V gene. The DNA for the CDR3 is TGCGCCAGCAGCTCCGCGTGGGGCAGGGGTAATGAAAAACTGTTTTTT. Protein product: CASSSAWGRGNEKLFF.

V usage is TRBV6-1 and J usage is TRBJ2-5; D is unclear. V lost 1 base and J lost 5, with 11 bases in between. Germline V gene data show CDR1 as MNHNS and CDR2 as SASEGT. This CDR3 has 14 residues. The CDR3 sequence: CASSEDTVLETQYF. The CDR3 DNA reads as TGTGCCAGCAGTGAAGACACGGTGCTGGAGACCCAGTACTTC.

The chain couples TRBV7-8 to TRBJ1-4; D ambiguous. V dropped 5 bases and J dropped 4 bases, with 14 bases sitting between them. The CDR3 sequence is 15 residues long. The germline V gene has CDR1 SGHVS and CDR2 FQNEAQ. The CDR3 DNA reads as TGTGCCAGCAGCCCATCGGGTCGGGATAATGAAAAACTGTTTTTT. Translated: CASSPSGRDNEKLFF.

This clone was counted a single time. This rearrangement joins TRBV5-4 to TRBJ2-1, with D possibly matching TRBD1 (7 bases). The V gene's germline CDR1 is SGHNT and CDR2 YYREEE (reference sequence). The V and J ends lost 4 bases and 9 bases respectively, with 20 bases between them. The length of the CDR3 is 15 residues. The CDR3 here is CASSQATGRNVEQFF. For the CDR3, the DNA is TGTGCCAGCAGCCAGGCGACAGGGAGGAACGTTGAGCAGTTCTTC.

This clone has more than one count but fewer than ten. This chain links TRBV11-2 with TRBJ1-1, with TRBD1 identical over 7 bases. Unmatched junction bases numbered 1, after V lost 3 bases and J lost 6 bases. Germline CDR1 SGHAT, CDR2 FQNNGV. The CDR3 runs 12 residues. The CDR3 region is CASSFDRAEAFF. DNA of the CDR3: TGTGCCAGCAGCTTTGACAGGGCTGAAGCTTTCTTT.